This TCR beta chain comes out of a study of neurological immune-mediated disorders. MiXCR, run by TCRdb on the 5' RACE reads, gives a single entry per CDR3 protein. The table records some 120,000 distinct CDR3 sequences, around 3% of them present only once. This clonotype was seen ten or more times. The CDR3 consists of 15 residues. Deletions cut 0 bases from V and 0 bases from J, with 10 bases between. Germline V gives CDR1 SGHRS, CDR2 YFSETQ. The chain combines TRBV5-1 with TRBJ2-7; D could derive from TRBD1 or TRBD2 (5 bases each). Sequencing was done on a sample of PBMCs. This clonotype originated in a woman aged 25 to 39 with multiple sclerosis. The CDR3 nucleotides are TGCGCCAGCAGCTTGGCTGGGGGTCCCTCCTACGAGCAGTACTTC. Encoded protein: CASSLAGGPSYEQYF.